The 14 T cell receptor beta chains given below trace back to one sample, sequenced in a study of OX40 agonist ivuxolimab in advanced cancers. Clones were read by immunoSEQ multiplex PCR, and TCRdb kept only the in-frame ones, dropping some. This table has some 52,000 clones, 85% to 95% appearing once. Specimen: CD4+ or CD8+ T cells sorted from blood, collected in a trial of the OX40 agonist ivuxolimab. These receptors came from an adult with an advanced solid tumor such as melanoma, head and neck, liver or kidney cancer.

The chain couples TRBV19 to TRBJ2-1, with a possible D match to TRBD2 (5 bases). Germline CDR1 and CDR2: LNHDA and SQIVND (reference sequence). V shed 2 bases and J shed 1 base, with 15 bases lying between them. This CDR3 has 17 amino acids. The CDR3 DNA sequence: TGTGCCAGTAGTATATGGGGAGCGAACCCATCCTACAATGAGCAGTTCTTC. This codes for CASSIWGANPSYNEQFF.

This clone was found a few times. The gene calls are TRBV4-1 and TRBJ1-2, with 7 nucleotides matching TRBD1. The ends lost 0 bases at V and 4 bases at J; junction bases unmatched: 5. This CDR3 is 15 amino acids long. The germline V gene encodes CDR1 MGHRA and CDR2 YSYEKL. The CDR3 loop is CASSQEQGLSYGYTF. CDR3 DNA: TGCGCCAGCAGCCAAGAACAGGGGCTGAGCTATGGCTACACCTTC.

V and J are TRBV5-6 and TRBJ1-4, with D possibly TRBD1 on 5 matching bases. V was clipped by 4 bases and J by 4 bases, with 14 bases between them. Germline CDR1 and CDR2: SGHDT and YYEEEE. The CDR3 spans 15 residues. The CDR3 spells CASSTGLSLNEKLFF. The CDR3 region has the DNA TGTGCCAGCAGCACGGGACTGAGCCTTAATGAAAAACTGTTTTTT.

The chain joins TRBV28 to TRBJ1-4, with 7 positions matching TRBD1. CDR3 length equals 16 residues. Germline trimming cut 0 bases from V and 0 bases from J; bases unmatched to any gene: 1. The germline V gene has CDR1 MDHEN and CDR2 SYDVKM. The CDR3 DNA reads TGTGCCAGCAGTTTATGGCAGGGGGCAACTAATGAAAAACTGTTTTTT. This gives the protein CASSLWQGATNEKLFF. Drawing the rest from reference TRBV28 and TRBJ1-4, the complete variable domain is DVKVTQSSRYLVKRTGEKVFLECVQDMDHENMFWYRQDPGLGLRLIYFSYDVKMKEKGDIPEGYSVSREKKERFSLILESASTNQTSMYLCASSLWQGATNEKLFFGSGTQLSVL.

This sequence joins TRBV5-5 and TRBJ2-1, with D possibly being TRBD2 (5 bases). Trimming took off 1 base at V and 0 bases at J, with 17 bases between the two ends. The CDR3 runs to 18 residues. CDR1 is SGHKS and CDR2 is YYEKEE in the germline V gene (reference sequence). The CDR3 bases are TGTGCCAGCAGCTTGCGGGATTACCGCCAGAGCTCCTACAATGAGCAGTTCTTC. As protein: CASSLRDYRQSSYNEQFF. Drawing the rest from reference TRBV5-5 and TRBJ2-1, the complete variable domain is DAGVTQSPTHLIKTRGQQVTLRCSPISGHKSVSWYQQVLGQGPQFIFQYYEKEERGRGNFPDRFSARQFPNYSSELNVNALLLGDSALYLCASSLRDYRQSSYNEQFFGPGTRLTVL.

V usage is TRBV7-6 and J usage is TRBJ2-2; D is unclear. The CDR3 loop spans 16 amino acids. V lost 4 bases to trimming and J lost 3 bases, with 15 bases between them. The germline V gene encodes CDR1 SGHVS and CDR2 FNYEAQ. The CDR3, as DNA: TGTGCCAGCAGCTCATCTGTCCTGGGTTACACCGGGGAGCTGTTTTTT. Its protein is CASSSSVLGYTGELFF.

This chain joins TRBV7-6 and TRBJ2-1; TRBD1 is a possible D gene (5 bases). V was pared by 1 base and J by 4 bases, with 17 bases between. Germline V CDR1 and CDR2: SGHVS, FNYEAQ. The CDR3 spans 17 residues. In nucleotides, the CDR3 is TGTGCCAGCAGCTTAGGCGTACGATTGGACACGTACAATGAGCAGTTCTTC. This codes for CASSLGVRLDTYNEQFF. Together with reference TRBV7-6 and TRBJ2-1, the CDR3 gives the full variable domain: GAGVSQSPRYKVTKRGQDVALRCDPISGHVSLYWYRQALGQGPEFLTYFNYEAQQDKSGLPNDRFSAERPEGSISTLTIQRTEQRDSAMYRCASSLGVRLDTYNEQFFGPGTRLTVL.

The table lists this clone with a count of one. For the CDR3, the DNA is TGTGCCAGCAGCGCCGGGACTAGCTTCCAGCTTGGGGAGACCCAGTACTTC. Translated: CASSAGTSFQLGETQYF. The rearrangement uses TRBV2 and TRBJ2-5; 9 bases are shared with TRBD2. The CDR3 runs 17 residues. V was clipped by 6 bases and J by 5 bases; unmatched bases: 16. From germline, CDR1 is SNHLY and CDR2 FYNNEI.

The CDR3 region is CASSIGAYGEGVNQPQHF. The DNA of the CDR3 is TGTGCCAGTAGTATTGGGGCCTATGGGGAAGGGGTAAATCAGCCCCAGCATTTT. The chain carries TRBV19 and TRBJ1-5, with D maybe TRBD1 (5 bases). The CDR3 runs to 18 residues. Germline V gene lookup returns CDR1 LNHDA and CDR2 SQIVND (reference sequence). Trimming shortened V by 3 bases and J by 4 bases, and 22 bases separated the two germline ends.

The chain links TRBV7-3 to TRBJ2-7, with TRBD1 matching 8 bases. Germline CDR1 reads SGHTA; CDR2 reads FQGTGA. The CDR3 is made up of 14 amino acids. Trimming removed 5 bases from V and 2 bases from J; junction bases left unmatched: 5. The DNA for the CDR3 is TGTGCCAGCAGCCACGGGACAGGTCCCTACGAGCAGTACTTC. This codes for CASSHGTGPYEQYF.

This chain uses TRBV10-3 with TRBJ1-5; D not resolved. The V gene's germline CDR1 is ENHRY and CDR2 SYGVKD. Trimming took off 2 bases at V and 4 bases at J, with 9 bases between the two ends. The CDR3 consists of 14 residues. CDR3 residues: CAISEARPNQPQHF. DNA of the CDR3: TGTGCCATCAGTGAGGCCCGTCCGAATCAGCCCCAGCATTTT.

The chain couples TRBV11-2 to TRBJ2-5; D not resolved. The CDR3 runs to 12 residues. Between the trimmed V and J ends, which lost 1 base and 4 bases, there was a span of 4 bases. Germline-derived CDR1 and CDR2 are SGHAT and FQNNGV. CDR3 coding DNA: TGTGCCAGCAGCTTAGTAATAGAGACCCAGTACTTC. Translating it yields CASSLVIETQYF. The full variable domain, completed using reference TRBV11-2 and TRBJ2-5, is EAGVAQSPRYKIIEKRQSVAFWCNPISGHATLYWYQQILGQGPKLLIQFQNNGVVDDSQLPKDRFSAERLKGVDSTLKIQPAKLEDSAVYLCASSLVIETQYFGPGTRLLVL.

The CDR3 spells CAWAEVGMFGEKLFF. The CDR3 DNA reads TGTGCCTGGGCGGAAGTTGGGATGTTCGGAGAAAAACTGTTTTTT. The chain has TRBV30 and TRBJ1-4, with D unclear. There are 15 residues in the CDR3. V gave up 5 bases and J gave up 8 bases, with 21 bases separating them. The germline CDR1 and CDR2 sequences are GTSNPN and SVGIG (reference sequence).

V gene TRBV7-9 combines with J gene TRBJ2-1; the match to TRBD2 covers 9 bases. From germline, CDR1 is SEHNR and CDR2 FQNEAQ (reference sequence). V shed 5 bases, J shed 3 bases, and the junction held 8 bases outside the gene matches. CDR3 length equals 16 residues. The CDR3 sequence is CASSLSGGLHYNEQFF. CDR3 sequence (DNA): TGTGCCAGCAGCCTTAGCGGGGGACTCCACTACAATGAGCAGTTCTTC.